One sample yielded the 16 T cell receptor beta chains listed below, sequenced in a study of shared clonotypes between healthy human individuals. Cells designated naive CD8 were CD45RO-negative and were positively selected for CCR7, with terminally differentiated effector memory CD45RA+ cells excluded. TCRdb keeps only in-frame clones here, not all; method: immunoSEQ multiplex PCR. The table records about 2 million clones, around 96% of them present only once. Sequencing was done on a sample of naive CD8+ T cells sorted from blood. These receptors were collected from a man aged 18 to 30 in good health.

The CDR3 is CSVEWVNEQFF. CDR3 nucleotides: TGCAGCGTTGAATGGGTCAATGAGCAGTTCTTC. The chain employs TRBV29-1 and TRBJ2-1; D unresolved. V lost 2 bases to trimming and J lost 6 bases, with 5 bases between them. There are 11 residues in the CDR3. CDR1 is SQVTM and CDR2 is ANQGSEA in the germline V gene.

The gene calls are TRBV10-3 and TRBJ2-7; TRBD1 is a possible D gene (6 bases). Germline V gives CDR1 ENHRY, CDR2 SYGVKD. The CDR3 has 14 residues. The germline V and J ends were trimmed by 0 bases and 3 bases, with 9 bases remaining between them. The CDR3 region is CAISESIGGYEQYF. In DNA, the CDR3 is TGTGCCATCAGTGAGTCAATAGGGGGCTACGAGCAGTACTTC.

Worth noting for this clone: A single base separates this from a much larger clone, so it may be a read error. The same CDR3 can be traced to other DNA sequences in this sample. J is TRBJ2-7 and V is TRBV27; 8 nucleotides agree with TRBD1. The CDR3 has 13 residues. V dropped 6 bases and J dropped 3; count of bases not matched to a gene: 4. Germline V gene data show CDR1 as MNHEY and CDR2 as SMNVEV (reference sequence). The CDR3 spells CASSFGQGYEQYF. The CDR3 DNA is TGTGCCAGCAGCTTCGGACAGGGCTACGAGCAGTACTTC.

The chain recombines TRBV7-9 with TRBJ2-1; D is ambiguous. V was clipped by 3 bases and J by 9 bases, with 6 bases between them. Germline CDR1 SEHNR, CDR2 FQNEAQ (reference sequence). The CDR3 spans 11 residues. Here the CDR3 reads CASSFGLEQFF. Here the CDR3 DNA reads TGTGCCAGCAGCTTTGGCCTTGAGCAGTTCTTC. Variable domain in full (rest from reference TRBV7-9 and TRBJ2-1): DTGVSQNPRHKITKRGQNVTFRCDPISEHNRLYWYRQTLGQGPEFLTYFQNEAQLEKSRLLSDRFSAERPKGSFSTLEIQRTEQGDSAMYLCASSFGLEQFFGPGTRLTVL.

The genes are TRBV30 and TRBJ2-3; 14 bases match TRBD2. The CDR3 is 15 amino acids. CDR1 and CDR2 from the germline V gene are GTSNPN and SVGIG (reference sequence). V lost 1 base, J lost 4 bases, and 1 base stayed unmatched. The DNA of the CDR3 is TGTGCCTGGAGTGAGGGACTAGCGGGAGCAGATACGCAGTATTTT. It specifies CAWSEGLAGADTQYF. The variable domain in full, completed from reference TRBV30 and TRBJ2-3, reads SQTIHQWPATLVQPVGSPLSLECTVEGTSNPNLYWYRQAAGRGLQLLFYSVGIGQISSEVPQNLSASRPQDRQFILSSKKLLLSDSGFYLCAWSEGLAGADTQYFGPGTRLTVL.

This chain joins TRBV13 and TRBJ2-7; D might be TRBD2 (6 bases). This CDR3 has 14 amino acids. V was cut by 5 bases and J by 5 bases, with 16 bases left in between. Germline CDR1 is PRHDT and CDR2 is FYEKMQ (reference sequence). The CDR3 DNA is TGTGCCAGCAGCCCCGGGGCTAGCGAACACGAGCAGTACTTC. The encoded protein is CASSPGASEHEQYF.

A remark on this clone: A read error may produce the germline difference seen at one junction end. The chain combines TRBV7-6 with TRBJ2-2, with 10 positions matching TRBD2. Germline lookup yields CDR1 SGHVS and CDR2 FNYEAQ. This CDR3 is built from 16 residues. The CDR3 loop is CASSLAGEGKTGELFF. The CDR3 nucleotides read TGTGCCAGCAGCCTAGCGGGAGAGGGGAAGACCGGGGAGCTGTTTTTT.

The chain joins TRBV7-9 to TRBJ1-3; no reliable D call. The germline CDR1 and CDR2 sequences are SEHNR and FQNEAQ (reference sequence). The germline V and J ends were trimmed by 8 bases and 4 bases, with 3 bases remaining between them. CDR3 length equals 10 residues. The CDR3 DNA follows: TGTGCCAGCCTGGGAAACACCATATATTTT. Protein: CASLGNTIYF.

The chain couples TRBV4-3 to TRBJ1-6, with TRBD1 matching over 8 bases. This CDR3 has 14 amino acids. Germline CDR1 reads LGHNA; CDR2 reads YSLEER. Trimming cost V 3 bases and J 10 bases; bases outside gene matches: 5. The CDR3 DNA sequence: TGCGCCAGCAGCCAGGAGACAGGGGACTCACCCCTCCACTTT. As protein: CASSQETGDSPLHF.

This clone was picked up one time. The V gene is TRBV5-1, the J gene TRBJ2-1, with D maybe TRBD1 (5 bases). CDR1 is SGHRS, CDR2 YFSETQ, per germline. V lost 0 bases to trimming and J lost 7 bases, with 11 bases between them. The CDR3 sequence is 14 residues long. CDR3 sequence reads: CASSLDSGYNEQFF. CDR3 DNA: TGCGCCAGCAGCTTGGATTCAGGGTATAATGAGCAGTTCTTC.

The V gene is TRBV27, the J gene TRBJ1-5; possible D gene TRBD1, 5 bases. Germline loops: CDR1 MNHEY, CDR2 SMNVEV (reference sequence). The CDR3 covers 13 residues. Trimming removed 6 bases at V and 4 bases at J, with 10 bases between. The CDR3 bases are TGTGCCAGCAGAACGGGGGAAAATCAGCCCCAGCATTTT. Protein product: CASRTGENQPQHF.

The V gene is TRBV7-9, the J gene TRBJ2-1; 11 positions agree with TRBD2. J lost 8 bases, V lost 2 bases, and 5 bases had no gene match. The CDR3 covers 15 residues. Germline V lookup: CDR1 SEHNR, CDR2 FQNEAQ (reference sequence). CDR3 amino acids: CASSLHSGGADEQFF. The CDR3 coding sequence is TGTGCCAGCAGCTTACATAGCGGGGGGGCCGATGAGCAGTTCTTC.

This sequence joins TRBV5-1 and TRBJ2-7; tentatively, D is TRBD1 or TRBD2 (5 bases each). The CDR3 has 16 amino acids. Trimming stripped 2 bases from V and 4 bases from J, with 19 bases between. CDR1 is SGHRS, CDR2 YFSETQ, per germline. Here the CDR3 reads CASSFGPGAYSYEQYF. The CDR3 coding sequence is TGCGCCAGCAGCTTTGGGCCCGGGGCTTATTCGTACGAGCAGTACTTC.

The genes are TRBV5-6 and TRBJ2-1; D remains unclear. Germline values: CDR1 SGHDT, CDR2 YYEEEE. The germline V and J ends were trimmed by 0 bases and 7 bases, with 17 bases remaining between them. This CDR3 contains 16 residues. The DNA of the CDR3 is TGTGCCAGCAGCTTGGAAGGTAGCTGGTTAAGTAATGAGCAGTTCTTC. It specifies CASSLEGSWLSNEQFF.

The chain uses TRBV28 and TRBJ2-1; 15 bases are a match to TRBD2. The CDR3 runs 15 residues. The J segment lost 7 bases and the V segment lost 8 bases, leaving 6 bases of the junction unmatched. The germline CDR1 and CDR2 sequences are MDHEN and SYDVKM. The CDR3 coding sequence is TGTGCCAGCGAGGGACTAGCGGGGGGAGGGAATGAGCAGTTCTTC. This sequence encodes CASEGLAGGGNEQFF.

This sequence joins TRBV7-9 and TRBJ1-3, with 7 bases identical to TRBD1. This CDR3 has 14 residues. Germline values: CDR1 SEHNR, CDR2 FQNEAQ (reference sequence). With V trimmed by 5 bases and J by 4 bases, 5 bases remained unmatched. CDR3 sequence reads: CASSTGTEGNTIYF. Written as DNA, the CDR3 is TGTGCCAGCAGCACCGGGACAGAAGGAAACACCATATATTTT.